The rows below give T cell receptor beta chains drawn from one sample of a study of radiotherapy plus CTLA-4 blockade in lung cancer. Clones were sequenced by immunoSEQ multiplex PCR, and TCRdb holds only the in-frame ones, with some missing. The data show 75,000 or so clones, 78% seen once. The sample consisted of peripheral blood, taken from a patient treated with radiotherapy plus ipilimumab. These receptors originate from a human donor with non-small cell lung cancer who had a complete response to radiotherapy plus ipilimumab. Both conserved end residues are part of each CDR3. Fields, in order: V gene, CDR3 protein.

TRBV6-6 CASSLAGTQYF
TRBV7-9 CASSSLEGSRSNTIYF
TRBV11-2 CASSLVGIIYNEQFF
TRBV14 CASSFLGTVPSGNTIYF
TRBV6-1 CASSPALMGNYGYTF
TRBV4-3 CASSKQGASFGYTF
TRBV10-3 CAIRPTSERYNEQFF
TRBV4-1 CASSQVGGQETQYF
TRBV19 CASSIVAGSETQYF
TRBV6-6 CASSYSEGSDTQYF
TRBV11-2 CASSLAFGYTF
TRBV6-1 CASSEVGTGGSVTEAFF
TRBV29-1 CSVTRGTEQYF
TRBV6-5 CASSDPRTPAGQFF
TRBV30 CAWSLGSEAFF
TRBV19 CASRLRGDGLGAFF
TRBV7-2 CASSLMGSSGNTIYF
TRBV5-1 CASSQSVRTGGADTQYF
TRBV7-2 CASSLARGTERNYGYTF
TRBV6-1 CASSFGTAYEQYF
TRBV6-5 CASSLSAPGADTQYF
TRBV7-2 CASSLVDYSNGYTF
TRBV6-5 CASSHDRENSPLHF
TRBV7-2 CASGRGLETQYF
TRBV7-8 CASSARTGRVYNEQFF
TRBV14 CASSETGNHYNEQFF
TRBV14 CASSQGFGTGRENIQYF
TRBV10-3 CAISEIQGWGYTF
TRBV7-9 CASSLAAGSQETQYF
TRBV5-4 CASSDGLAGIYNEQFF
TRBV27 CASSSRQGVLLRGAFF
TRBV5-1 CASSYSSGANEQFF
TRBV18 CASSFSGGPNNEQFF
TRBV6-5 CASSSYGANVLTF
TRBV2 CASNRDRAETQYF
TRBV6-1 CASVNTEAFF
TRBV7-8 CASSLMWEYGTGELFF
TRBV9 CASSSQTGQGEKLFF
TRBV6-6 CASTGTVHNQPQHF
TRBV10-2 CASSEVAGWQFF
TRBV30 CAWSVRLVSYEQYF
TRBV5-1 CASSSQRGGAPNTGELFF
TRBV4-3 CASSQDRAAGNTIYF
TRBV5-4 CASSLGGQGRIEKLFF
TRBV9 CASSSQVGRDVHYGYTF
TRBV9 CASSTGRVYETQYF
TRBV21-1 CASSPSGQPQHF
TRBV30 CAWSRPDTQYF
TRBV7-9 CASTGSTSYNEQFF
TRBV19 CASRTIRREGTEAFF
TRBV9 CASSVGKWRGNQETQYF
TRBV7-9 CASSLRSSNTGELFF
TRBV19 CASSPGASTDTQYF
TRBV30 CAWSVRRGEGGYTF
TRBV11-2 CASSGGLAGYNEQFF